This T cell receptor (beta chain) was captured by sequencing in a study of T cell responses to AZD1222 COVID-19 vaccine (dated by TCRdb to the early 2020s). Turning to the overall study: TCR sequencing was performed for more than 230 trial participants, of whom about 200 were given two doses of AZD1222 and about 25 were given two doses of MenACWY control vaccine. Trial participants were enrolled by age into 18-55, 56-69 and 70-plus year subgroups, with around 150, 28 and 57 TCR-sequenced participants respectively.

The study at large found these results: After two AZD1222 doses, spike-specific TCR breadth and depth were significantly higher than at day 0 and than in MenACWY recipients. The whole spike protein was spanned by vaccine-associated CD4 TCRs, and dominant responses were seen in regions 160-218 and 743-854. Because no day 14 peak-response samples were available, the repertoires could be characterized only after the peak T cell response. Participants were mostly white British and included more females than males, and it was suggested by the authors that clonal diversity may have been underestimated. The 56-69-year group was small, and its depth increase did not reach significance, likely because of low power. Conclusions about previously exposed vaccinees are limited, since just five or six AZD1222 recipients were seropositive for SARS-CoV-2 at baseline. Reportedly, almost half of the unique spike-specific TCRs recognized epitopes lying outside the regions that are mutated in the B.1.351 and B.1.1.7 variants.

Reading the germline V gene (reference sequence) gives CDR1 PRHDT and CDR2 FYEKMQ. From its cysteine to its phenylalanine, the CDR3 spans 14 amino acids. Here the CDR3 DNA is all that survives: 42 bases in frame from base 1. V loses 4 bases, J loses 2 bases, and the germline ends lie 11 bases apart. The time point label for this specimen denotes: about 28 days (+/-7) after the second vaccine dose. Because spike-specific TCR depth and breadth did not differ between the two schedules, AZD1222 recipients who got a second dose at roughly 4 weeks were pooled with those who got a second dose at roughly 12 weeks. Vaccinee samples came from UK trials COV001 and COV002, including a single-blind randomized controlled phase 2/3 trial of AZD1222 (ChAdOx1 nCoV-19) in healthy adults. For TCRbeta chain sequencing, PBMC samples from trial participants were taken at day 0 and at day 28 after the second dose. With regard to this clone: This receptor's antigen is unknown. Qualities for individual bases were not recorded, and no much larger clone is one base off.

The CDR3 regions of human TCRbeta chains were analyzed by immunosequencing. Processing in the source paper ran as follows. Repertoire TCRs were checked for matches against a reference library of SARS-CoV-2-specific TCRs that had been generated using the MIRA antigen-specificity platform. Breadth meant the fraction of unique TCRs that were SARS-CoV-2-associated, whereas depth meant the fraction of total T cells that were SARS-CoV-2-associated. Using the MIRA data, each spike-specific TCR was mapped to the spike region that the TCR reacts to and placed in a CD4 or CD8 class. Log10-transformed breadth and depth values were compared by one-way ANOVA with Sidak's multiple comparisons tests. The table was pulled from immuneACCESS by TCRdb, which kept in-frame rearrangements only. Such tables lose some clones; where checked, under half of the loss comes from unresolved V genes, and the rest has no known cause. V and J calls and clone size come straight from that table; D and trimming were deduced from the DNA. In this sample the table shows more than 85,000 clones, roughly 90% of which occur a single time. Of the sample, roughly 14% falls within the top ten clones.

The source material was peripheral blood, sampled 28 days after the second AZD1222 dose. The sequence joins TRBV13 to TRBJ1-1, with no confidently assigned D gene. The source of this sequence is an adult who received the AZD1222 COVID-19 vaccine. The DNA sequence is given as TGTGCCAGCAGCTCTCCCCGACCTAACACTGAAGCTTTCTTT. Translated, it reads CASSSPRPNTEAFF. This CDR3, with the reference TRBV13 and TRBJ1-1 proteins standing in past its ends, gives the full variable domain AAGVIQSPRHLIKEKRETATLKCYPIPRHDTVYWYQQGPGQDPQFLISFYEKMQSDKGSIPDRFSAQQFSDYHSELNMSSLELGDSALYFCASSSPRPNTEAFFGQGTRLTVV.